Listed below are T cell receptor beta chains from one sample, sequenced in a study of T cell changes during pregnancy in multiple sclerosis. Sequenced by immunoSEQ multiplex PCR; TCRdb stores in-frame clones only, minus some. The sample holds some 62,000 clones, 92% seen once. The source was peripheral blood, collected in the second trimester of pregnancy. The source of these receptors is a female donor in good health, enrolled as a control in a pregnancy study. The conserved cysteine and the conserved F or W are not part of the CDR3 here. The D gene is left open where the match is weak.

CDR3aa: AMSGAGPRHNEQF
v_gene: TRBV10-3
d_gene: TRBD2
j_gene: TRBJ2-1

CDR3aa: ASQGQDGELF
v_gene: TRBV5-1
d_gene: -
j_gene: TRBJ2-2

CDR3aa: ASSLTGGLIEQY
v_gene: TRBV27
d_gene: TRBD1
j_gene: TRBJ2-7

CDR3aa: ASSRGLAEQY
v_gene: TRBV18
d_gene: -
j_gene: TRBJ2-7

CDR3aa: ASSIGQGSGANVLT
v_gene: TRBV19
d_gene: TRBD1
j_gene: TRBJ2-6

CDR3aa: ASSESHRGLNTGELF
v_gene: TRBV10-2
d_gene: TRBD1
j_gene: TRBJ2-2

CDR3aa: ASRPRSISEQF
v_gene: TRBV11-2
d_gene: -
j_gene: TRBJ2-1

CDR3aa: ASSLTGVPGQVYEQY
v_gene: TRBV7-8
d_gene: TRBD1
j_gene: TRBJ2-7

CDR3aa: ASSIGTGGFYYGYT
v_gene: TRBV9
d_gene: TRBD1
j_gene: TRBJ1-2

CDR3aa: ASSPAGRGNEKLF
v_gene: TRBV6-1
d_gene: -
j_gene: TRBJ1-4

CDR3aa: ASSLGTTGSHGYT
v_gene: TRBV7-9
d_gene: -
j_gene: TRBJ1-2

CDR3aa: ASSYVTGDGGNTIY
v_gene: TRBV6-6
d_gene: TRBD1
j_gene: TRBJ1-3

CDR3aa: ASSIQGSSGANVLT
v_gene: TRBV5-1
d_gene: TRBD1
j_gene: TRBJ2-6

CDR3aa: ASSSRLATDTQY
v_gene: TRBV27
d_gene: -
j_gene: TRBJ2-3

CDR3aa: ASSSVTGYEFYEQY
v_gene: TRBV7-9
d_gene: TRBD1
j_gene: TRBJ2-7

CDR3aa: SVRSGTPNYGYT
v_gene: TRBV29-1
d_gene: -
j_gene: TRBJ1-2

CDR3aa: ATRGVSGRIDTQY
v_gene: TRBV19
d_gene: TRBD2
j_gene: TRBJ2-3

CDR3aa: ASSYSISGAREAF
v_gene: TRBV6-5
d_gene: -
j_gene: TRBJ1-1

CDR3aa: ASRDYEETQY
v_gene: TRBV7-8
d_gene: -
j_gene: TRBJ2-5

CDR3aa: ASSSIAAGQETQY
v_gene: TRBV5-6
d_gene: -
j_gene: TRBJ2-5

CDR3aa: ASSAGAGSGGYNEQF
v_gene: TRBV9
d_gene: TRBD2
j_gene: TRBJ2-1

CDR3aa: ASSPGWGPRVTEAF
v_gene: TRBV5-6
d_gene: -
j_gene: TRBJ1-1

CDR3aa: SVRDRGRTQY
v_gene: TRBV29-1
d_gene: TRBD1
j_gene: TRBJ2-5

CDR3aa: AWSVSVRDAEAF
v_gene: TRBV30
d_gene: -
j_gene: TRBJ1-1

CDR3aa: ASSFQGGGTEAF
v_gene: TRBV28
d_gene: -
j_gene: TRBJ1-1

CDR3aa: ASSPTAGQGSETQY
v_gene: TRBV4-1
d_gene: TRBD1
j_gene: TRBJ2-5

CDR3aa: ASSAPTEYEQF
v_gene: TRBV18
d_gene: -
j_gene: TRBJ2-1

CDR3aa: ASSPYSREESQY
v_gene: TRBV18
d_gene: -
j_gene: TRBJ2-3

CDR3aa: ASSRTGSSYNEQF
v_gene: TRBV5-1
d_gene: TRBD1
j_gene: TRBJ2-1

CDR3aa: ASSMGRLASEQF
v_gene: TRBV11-3
d_gene: -
j_gene: TRBJ2-1

CDR3aa: ASSFQGPARSYNEQF
v_gene: TRBV7-8
d_gene: -
j_gene: TRBJ2-1

CDR3aa: ASRGEGGSYGYT
v_gene: TRBV2
d_gene: -
j_gene: TRBJ1-2

CDR3aa: ASSLMTREDGTEAF
v_gene: TRBV5-1
d_gene: -
j_gene: TRBJ1-1

CDR3aa: ASRRTGPQETQY
v_gene: TRBV2
d_gene: TRBD1
j_gene: TRBJ2-5

CDR3aa: ASSLAGESYNSPLH
v_gene: TRBV5-6
d_gene: -
j_gene: TRBJ1-6

CDR3aa: ASSLVVGDGELF
v_gene: TRBV7-2
d_gene: -
j_gene: TRBJ2-2

CDR3aa: AIQAGEQDTDTQY
v_gene: TRBV10-3
d_gene: -
j_gene: TRBJ2-3

CDR3aa: ATSRDFGQGFHEQY
v_gene: TRBV15
d_gene: TRBD1
j_gene: TRBJ2-7

CDR3aa: ASSVRGLAGTILYNEQF
v_gene: TRBV9
d_gene: TRBD2
j_gene: TRBJ2-1

CDR3aa: ASSVGANVLT
v_gene: TRBV2
d_gene: -
j_gene: TRBJ2-6

CDR3aa: ASSLTGAYGYT
v_gene: TRBV5-1
d_gene: TRBD1
j_gene: TRBJ1-2

CDR3aa: ASSLGQRTGELF
v_gene: TRBV5-1
d_gene: TRBD1
j_gene: TRBJ2-2

CDR3aa: ASSIVSPDTQY
v_gene: TRBV19
d_gene: -
j_gene: TRBJ2-3

CDR3aa: ASSTGQRISTDTQY
v_gene: TRBV7-3
d_gene: -
j_gene: TRBJ2-3

CDR3aa: ASSFATGGRTEAF
v_gene: TRBV12-1
d_gene: -
j_gene: TRBJ1-1

CDR3aa: ASSKRLAGSYNEQF
v_gene: TRBV19
d_gene: TRBD2
j_gene: TRBJ2-1

CDR3aa: AWSSGTLGNEQF
v_gene: TRBV30
d_gene: -
j_gene: TRBJ2-1

CDR3aa: ASSLTLRGHYEQY
v_gene: TRBV7-8
d_gene: TRBD1
j_gene: TRBJ2-7

CDR3aa: ASSPGGMEKAF
v_gene: TRBV23-1
d_gene: -
j_gene: TRBJ1-1

CDR3aa: ASSPKREGLIGEQY
v_gene: TRBV18
d_gene: TRBD2
j_gene: TRBJ2-7

CDR3aa: ASSPPTGRSVSGSFFYEQY
v_gene: TRBV18
d_gene: TRBD2
j_gene: TRBJ2-7

CDR3aa: ASSYVGQGAGYT
v_gene: TRBV6-5
d_gene: TRBD1
j_gene: TRBJ1-2

CDR3aa: ASSLGRGPPYEQY
v_gene: TRBV7-8
d_gene: -
j_gene: TRBJ2-7

CDR3aa: ASSRVNTEAF
v_gene: TRBV19
d_gene: -
j_gene: TRBJ1-1

CDR3aa: ASSQGDRGHEKLF
v_gene: TRBV4-2
d_gene: TRBD1
j_gene: TRBJ1-4